This is a list of T cell receptor beta chains from one sample in a study of shared clonotypes between healthy human individuals. Clones were read by immunoSEQ multiplex PCR, and TCRdb kept only the in-frame ones, dropping some. The sample carries more than 150,000 clones, over 85% recorded once. The sequenced sample consisted of naive CD4+ T cells sorted from blood. Receptors originate from a woman aged 30 to 39 in good health. Both conserved end residues are part of each CDR3. The order of the fields is clone size, J gene, V gene, D gene, CDR3 DNA, CDR3 protein. A D gene is named only where the DNA matches it firmly. Clone size appears in some rows only: once, few, many, or a class for an expanded clone.

>NA|TRBJ2-1|TRBV28|NA
TGTGCCAGCAGCCCCATAACCGGGACTCCCTTGGGGGAGCAGTTCTTC
CASSPITGTPLGEQFF
>NA|TRBJ1-4|TRBV5-1|NA
TGCGCCAGCAGCGAAGGAAGAGAAAAACTGTTTTTT
CASSEGREKLFF
>NA|TRBJ1-1|TRBV27|NA
TGTGCCAGCAGTCTGGGGGCGGTCACTGAAGCTTTCTTT
CASSLGAVTEAFF
>NA|TRBJ2-1|TRBV7-8|TRBD2
TGTGCCAGCAGCTTCGGGACTAGCGGGAGTCCCCGCAATGAGCAGTTCTTC
CASSFGTSGSPRNEQFF
>NA|TRBJ2-3|TRBV19|NA
TGTGCCAGTAGTCTTCGCGGGTCCCCTAGCACAGATACGCAGTATTTT
CASSLRGSPSTDTQYF
>NA|TRBJ2-7|TRBV18|NA
TGTGCCAGCTCACCACGGACAGCTCCTAACGAGCAGTACTTC
CASSPRTAPNEQYF
>NA|TRBJ2-7|TRBV5-4|TRBD2
TGTGCCAGCAGCTTGGGACTAGCGGGCCTCTCCTACGAGCAGTACTTC
CASSLGLAGLSYEQYF
>NA|TRBJ2-5|TRBV25-1|TRBD2
TGTGCCAGCAGTGAACCGACTAGCCCTCAAGAGACCCAGTACTTC
CASSEPTSPQETQYF
>NA|TRBJ1-1|TRBV5-1|NA
TGCGCCAGCAGCACAGGCATGAACACTGAAGCTTTCTTT
CASSTGMNTEAFF
>NA|TRBJ2-2|TRBV7-9|NA
TGTGCCAGCAGCTTTGGGACTCTGAAGTCCGGGGAGCTGTTTTTT
CASSFGTLKSGELFF
>NA|TRBJ2-1|TRBV7-2|TRBD2
TGTGCCAGCAGCTTACGCGGGACTAGCGTGTACAATGAGCAGTTCTTC
CASSLRGTSVYNEQFF
>NA|TRBJ1-4|TRBV29-1|TRBD1
TGCAGCGTTGCGGGACAGGTTAATGAAAAACTGTTTTTT
CSVAGQVNEKLFF
>NA|TRBJ1-1|TRBV6-5|TRBD1
TGTGCCAGCAGACCGACAGGGGCGAACACTGAAGCTTTCTTT
CASRPTGANTEAFF
>NA|TRBJ1-2|TRBV9|TRBD1
TGTGCCAGCAGCACCACCGGGACAGTACCGAATGGCTACACCTTC
CASSTTGTVPNGYTF
>once|TRBJ2-7|TRBV18|TRBD2
TGTGCCAGCTCACCAGCCGGACTAGCGGGCTCCGAGCAGTACTTC
CASSPAGLAGSEQYF
>NA|TRBJ2-3|TRBV21-1|NA
TGTGCCAGCTACCCCAGGCGGTTGTCGCAGTATTTT
CASYPRRLSQYF
>NA|TRBJ2-2|TRBV6-1|NA
TGTGCCAGCAGTCAGGCCGGGGAGCTGTTTTTT
CASSQAGELFF
>NA|TRBJ1-1|TRBV11-1|NA
TGTGCCTCACAAAGTCGGTACTCCATGAACACTGAAGCTTTCTTT
CASQSRYSMNTEAFF
>once|TRBJ2-7|TRBV19|NA
TGTGCCAGTAGTATATACGCAGGGTCATCCGAGCAGTACTTC
CASSIYAGSSEQYF
>NA|TRBJ1-1|TRBV29-1|NA
TGCAGCGTTGAAGCGGGATACAACACTGAAGCTTTCTTT
CSVEAGYNTEAFF
>NA|TRBJ1-5|TRBV28|NA
TGTGCCAGCAGTTTGAAGGTGTTCAGCAATCAGCCCCAGCATTTT
CASSLKVFSNQPQHF
>NA|TRBJ2-7|TRBV28|TRBD1
TGTGCCAGCACTATCACTCGCTGGAAGGGGGCGAACGAGCAGTACTTC
CASTITRWKGANEQYF
>NA|TRBJ1-2|TRBV7-2|TRBD1
TGTGCCAGCAGCTTACGGACAGGAGCTAACTATGGCTACACCTTC
CASSLRTGANYGYTF
>NA|TRBJ2-7|TRBV25-1|NA
TGTGCCAGCAGTGAACTCCGCAGGGGTACCTACGAGCAGTACTTC
CASSELRRGTYEQYF
>NA|TRBJ2-7|TRBV5-4|NA
TGTGCCAGCAGCTTGGGCAGAGCCTACGAGCAGTACTTC
CASSLGRAYEQYF
>NA|TRBJ1-2|TRBV28|NA
TGTGCCAGCAGTTTGGAATACTCCCAGAGCGGCTACACCTTC
CASSLEYSQSGYTF
>NA|TRBJ2-7|TRBV5-4|TRBD1
TGTGCCAGCAGGTCCGGGACAGGGGGCTTATCCTACGAGCAGTACTTC
CASRSGTGGLSYEQYF
>once|TRBJ2-1|TRBV28|NA
TGTGCCAGCAGCCGTTGGGACTTCCGGAGCTCCTACAATGAGCAGTTCTTC
CASSRWDFRSSYNEQFF
>NA|TRBJ2-6|TRBV4-1|NA
TGCGCCAGCAGCCAATTGTTAAGGGGGTCTGGGGCCAACGTCCTGACTTTC
CASSQLLRGSGANVLTF
>NA|TRBJ2-7|TRBV6-5|TRBD1
TGTGCCAGCAGTTACAACCGGGACAGGGGTTCCGAGCAGTACTTC
CASSYNRDRGSEQYF
>NA|TRBJ1-2|TRBV9|NA
TGTGCCAGCAGCGTAGGGGCAGGGCGAGAGCATGGCTACACCTTC
CASSVGAGREHGYTF
>NA|TRBJ2-7|TRBV10-3|NA
TGTGCCATCAGTGAGCAGGGCTACGAGCAGTACTTC
CAISEQGYEQYF
>NA|TRBJ2-7|TRBV11-2|NA
TGTGCCAGCAGCTTAGATGACACACCTTACGAGCAGTACTTC
CASSLDDTPYEQYF
>NA|TRBJ1-1|TRBV5-8|NA
TGTGCCAGCAGCTTCGTGTTTGAAGCTTTCTTT
CASSFVFEAFF
>few|TRBJ2-7|TRBV5-4|TRBD2
TGTGCCAGCAGCTTGAATGGCGGGAGGGCTTCCTACGAGCAGTACTTC
CASSLNGGRASYEQYF
>NA|TRBJ1-6|TRBV6-6|NA
TGTGCCAGCGCGGGCAGGGAGGTTTCACCCCTCCACTTT
CASAGREVSPLHF
>NA|TRBJ1-1|TRBV18|NA
TGTGCCAGCTCACCTTATGAGTTGGGGGCTGATGAAGCTTTCTTT
CASSPYELGADEAFF
>NA|TRBJ2-7|TRBV29-1|NA
TGCAGCGTTGATAAAGGGGGCTCCTACGAGCAGTACTTC
CSVDKGGSYEQYF
>NA|TRBJ1-1|TRBV2|TRBD1
TGTGCCAGCAACCGACAGGGGCGGACCACTGAAGCTTTCTTT
CASNRQGRTTEAFF
>NA|TRBJ2-1|TRBV19|TRBD2
TGTGCCAGTAGTAATGGGCGGGAGTACTACAATGAGCAGTTCTTC
CASSNGREYYNEQFF
>NA|TRBJ2-7|TRBV6-6|NA
TGTGCCAGCAGTTATAAGCTCCAATACGAGCAGTACTTC
CASSYKLQYEQYF
>NA|TRBJ1-2|TRBV19|TRBD1
TGTGCCAGTAGCGACAGGGTTAAGACCTATGGCTACACCTTC
CASSDRVKTYGYTF